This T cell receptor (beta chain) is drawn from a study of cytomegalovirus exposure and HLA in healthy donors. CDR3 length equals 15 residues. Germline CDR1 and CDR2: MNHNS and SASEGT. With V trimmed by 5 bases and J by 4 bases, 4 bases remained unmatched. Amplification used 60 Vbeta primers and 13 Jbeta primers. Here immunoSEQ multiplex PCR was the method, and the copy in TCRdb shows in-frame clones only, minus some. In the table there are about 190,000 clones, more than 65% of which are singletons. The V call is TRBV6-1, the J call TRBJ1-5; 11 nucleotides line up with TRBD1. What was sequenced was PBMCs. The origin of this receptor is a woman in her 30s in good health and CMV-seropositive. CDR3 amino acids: CASSSRDRGNQPQHF. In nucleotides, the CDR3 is TGTGCCAGCAGTTCTCGGGACAGGGGGAATCAGCCCCAGCATTTT.